The 5 T cell receptor beta chains below were found in one sample sequenced in a study of long-term antiretroviral therapy in people with HIV. With survey level as its setting, the immunoSEQ assay was v3.0. The assay was immunoSEQ multiplex PCR, and TCRdb's table has in-frame clones only and misses some. The sample has around 20,000 clones; roughly 78% are singletons. Sequenced here: unsorted PBMCs, sampled at the start of antiretroviral therapy, before treatment. These TCRs come from a middle-aged woman with HIV.

This chain joins TRBV13 and TRBJ2-1; 8 positions agree with TRBD1. This CDR3 comprises 19 residues. J gave up 5 bases and V 4 bases, and 19 bases lay outside the gene matches. Germline CDR1 is PRHDT and CDR2 is FYEKMQ (reference sequence). This chain's CDR3 is CASSSKLWTGPRVDNEQFF. Written as DNA, the CDR3 is TGTGCCAGCAGCTCCAAACTTTGGACAGGGCCGAGGGTTGACAATGAGCAGTTCTTC.

In this sample, this clone turned up a few times. This chain joins TRBV25-1 and TRBJ1-2; D is unclear. V was clipped by 8 bases and J by 7 bases, with 11 bases between them. In germline, CDR1 is MGHDK, CDR2 SYGVNS. The CDR3 consists of 11 residues. The CDR3 spells CASRTLSGYTF. The CDR3 DNA follows: TGTGCCAGCCGGACTCTCTCTGGCTACACCTTC.

The chain uses TRBV4-3 and TRBJ2-7, with 11 bases fitting TRBD2. This CDR3 is 15 amino acids long. The junction had 3 bases not matched to a gene; V was cut back by 0 bases and J by 5 bases. Germline lookup yields CDR1 LGHNA and CDR2 YSLEER. The chain's CDR3 is CASSQDSGGADEQYF. For the CDR3, the DNA is TGCGCCAGCAGCCAAGATAGCGGGGGGGCCGACGAGCAGTACTTC.

The V and J genes are TRBV29-1 and TRBJ2-5; D is uncertain. V lost 4 bases and J 4 bases, leaving 1 base between the germline ends. The CDR3 is 9 amino acids. From germline, CDR1 is SQVTM and CDR2 ANQGSEA. This CDR3 is CSVGETQYF. In DNA form, the CDR3 reads TGCAGCGTTGGAGAGACCCAGTACTTC.

CDR3 sequence: CASSDRDRGPDIQYF. DNA for the CDR3: TGTGCCAGCAGCGACCGGGACAGGGGACCGGACATTCAGTACTTC. V usage is TRBV5-7 and J usage is TRBJ2-4, with 10 bases lining up with TRBD1. TRBV5-7 is annotated as an ORF whose role is uncertain. Germline trimming cut 4 bases from V and 8 bases from J; bases unmatched to any gene: 9. This CDR3 is 15 amino acids long.